The TCR beta chain described here comes from a study of metastatic and nonmetastatic thyroid tumors. Study as a whole: Where malignant and benign thyroid patients were concerned, repertoires were compared across blood and tumor or nodule tissue.

Before thyroid surgery, none of the patients had received any treatment. Study-wide points: Significantly higher TCR beta diversity was reportedly seen in malignant thyroid tumors than benign nodules, in blood and tumor.

V shed 6 bases, J shed 4 bases, and the junction held 11 bases outside the gene matches. The CDR3 spans 15 residues. The germline V gene encodes CDR1 DFQATT and CDR2 SNEGSKA (reference sequence). Methods used by the authors: Built for papillary thyroid cancer, a distant-metastasis classifier drew on CDR3 differences across clinicopathological groups. TCRdb re-called the PCR reads through MiXCR. The V and J calls shown here were made by TCRdb, not taken from the authors' results. The sample yields 72,000 or so clones, around 18% seen once. This clone was counted many times. Its antigen is not identified.

This TCR was recovered from a female donor with papillary thyroid cancer or a benign thyroid nodule (not recorded which). Some clones in this sample may be carry-over from other donors' samples. This chain connects TRBV20-1 to TRBJ1-5; 8 bases are shared with TRBD1. The sequencing input was blood. The DNA of the CDR3 is TGCAGTGCAACGGACAGGGCAAACCAGAATCAGCCCCAGCATTTT. This gives the protein CSATDRANQNQPQHF.